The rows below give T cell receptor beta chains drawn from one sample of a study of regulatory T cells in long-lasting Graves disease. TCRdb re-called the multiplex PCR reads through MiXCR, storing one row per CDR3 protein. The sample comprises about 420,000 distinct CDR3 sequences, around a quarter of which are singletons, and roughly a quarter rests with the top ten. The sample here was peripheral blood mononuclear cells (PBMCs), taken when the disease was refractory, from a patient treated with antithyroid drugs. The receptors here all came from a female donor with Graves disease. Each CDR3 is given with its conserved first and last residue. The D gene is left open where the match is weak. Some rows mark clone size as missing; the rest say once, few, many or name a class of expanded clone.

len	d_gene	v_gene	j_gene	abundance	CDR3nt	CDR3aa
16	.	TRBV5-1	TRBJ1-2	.	TGCGCCAGCAGCAACTTAACAGGGAGGCCCCTTCATGGCTACACCTTC	CASSNLTGRPLHGYTF
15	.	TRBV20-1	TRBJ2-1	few	TGCAGTGTCTTGTCTAGCGCATTTTCCTACAATGAGCAGTTCTTC	CSVLSSAFSYNEQFF
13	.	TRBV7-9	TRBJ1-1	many	TGTGCCAGCAGCTTGGGGGGGGAGGCTGAAGCTTTCTTT	CASSLGGEAEAFF
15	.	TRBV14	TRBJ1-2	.	TGTGCCAGCAGCCAAGATAGCGGACTCGGTAGCGGCTACACCTTC	CASSQDSGLGSGYTF
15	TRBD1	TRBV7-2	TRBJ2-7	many	TGTGCCAGCAGCCCGATGACAGGGGCGGTTCACGAGCAGTACTTC	CASSPMTGAVHEQYF
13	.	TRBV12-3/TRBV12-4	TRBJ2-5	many	TGTGCCAGCACCCTGAATATGGGAGAGACCCAGTACTTC	CASTLNMGETQYF
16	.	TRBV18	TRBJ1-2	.	TGTGCCAGCTCAAAGATCCCGGGATTTGAGGTCTATGGCTACACCTTC	CASSKIPGFEVYGYTF
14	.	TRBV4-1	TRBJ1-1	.	TGCGCCAGCAGCCAAGGGAACACGAACACTGAAGCTTTCTTT	CASSQGNTNTEAFF
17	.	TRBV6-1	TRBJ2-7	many	TGTGCCAGCAGAGAGCCCATTCAGGGGGGAATCTCCTACGAGCAGTACTTC	CASREPIQGGISYEQYF
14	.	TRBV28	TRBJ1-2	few	TGTGCCAGCCAAAAGATGGGCGGGGCGTATGGCTACACCTTC	CASQKMGGAYGYTF
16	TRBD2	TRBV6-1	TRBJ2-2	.	TGTGCCAGCAGAACACTAGCGGGAGGAAACACCGGGGAGCTGTTTTTT	CASRTLAGGNTGELFF
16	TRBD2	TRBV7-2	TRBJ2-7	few	TGTGCCAGCAGCTTAGTCGCTAGCGGCTACTCCTACGAGCAGTACTTC	CASSLVASGYSYEQYF
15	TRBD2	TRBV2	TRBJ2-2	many	TGTGCCAGCAGCCTACTAGCGGGGAACACCGGGGAGCTGTTTTTT	CASSLLAGNTGELFF
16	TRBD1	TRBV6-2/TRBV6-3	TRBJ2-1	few	TGTGCCAGCAGTTACCCCCGACAGGGGGGTTCCAATGAGCAGTTCTTC	CASSYPRQGGSNEQFF
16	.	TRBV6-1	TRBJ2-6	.	TGTGCCAGCAGTAAAAAAGGGGGTGCGGGGGCCAACGTCCTGACTTTC	CASSKKGGAGANVLTF
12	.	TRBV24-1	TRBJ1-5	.	TGTGCCACCAGTGAGGGTCTCCAGCCCCAGCATTTT	CATSEGLQPQHF
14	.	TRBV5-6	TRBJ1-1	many	TGTGCCAGCAGCTTGGCCATACGGGGGACTGAAGCTTTCTTT	CASSLAIRGTEAFF
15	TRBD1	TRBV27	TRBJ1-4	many	TGTGCCAGCAGTCAACCCGGGACAGGGAATGAAAAACTGTTTTTT	CASSQPGTGNEKLFF
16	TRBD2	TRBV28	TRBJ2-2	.	TGTGCCAGCAGTCGTGTGACTAGCGGGAGTGACGGGGAGCTGTTTTTT	CASSRVTSGSDGELFF
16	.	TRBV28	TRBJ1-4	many	TGTGCCAGCAGTCTTCTCCTGACAGGTGCGGGGGAAAAACTGTTTTTT	CASSLLLTGAGEKLFF
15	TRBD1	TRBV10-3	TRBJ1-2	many	TGTGCCATCAGTACGCCGGACAGGGCGGGCTATGGCTACACCTTC	CAISTPDRAGYGYTF
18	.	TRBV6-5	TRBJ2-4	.	TGTGCCAGCAGTTACTCATACCCTTCAGGACAGGCCAAAAACATTCAGTACTTC	CASSYSYPSGQAKNIQYF
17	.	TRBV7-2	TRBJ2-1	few	TGTGCCAGCAGCTCGACAAGCTGGGTCCACTCCTACAATGAGCAGTTCTTC	CASSSTSWVHSYNEQFF
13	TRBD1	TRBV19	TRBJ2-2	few	TGTGCCAGTAGAAAGACAGGGCCCGGGGAGCTGTTTTTT	CASRKTGPGELFF
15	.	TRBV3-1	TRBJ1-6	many	TGTGCCAGCAGCCCCCGGACGGAAAGGAATTCACCCCTCCACTTT	CASSPRTERNSPLHF
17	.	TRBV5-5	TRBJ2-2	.	TGCGCCAGCAGCTTGGGCAGGCCCACCATTAACACCGGGGAGCTGTTTTTT	CASSLGRPTINTGELFF
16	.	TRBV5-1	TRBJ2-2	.	TGCGCCAGCAGCTTACTTCAGGGAGGAAACACCGGGGAGCTGTTTTTT	CASSLLQGGNTGELFF
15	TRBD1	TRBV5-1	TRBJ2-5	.	TGCGCCAGCAGCATCGGGACAGGGGGTCCAGAGACCCAGTACTTC	CASSIGTGGPETQYF
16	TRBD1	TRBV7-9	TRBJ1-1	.	TGTGCCAGCAGCCGCGTAGCCGGGACAGGGGACACTGAAGCTTTCTTT	CASSRVAGTGDTEAFF
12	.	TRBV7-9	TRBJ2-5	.	TGTGCCAGCAGCGCAGACAGGTCGACCCAGTACTTC	CASSADRSTQYF
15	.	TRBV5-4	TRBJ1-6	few	TGTGCCAGCAGCTTGGCCGGGCAGGGAGCTTCACCCCTCCACTTT	CASSLAGQGASPLHF
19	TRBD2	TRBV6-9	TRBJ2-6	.	TGTGCCAGCAGTTACTTGGTTAGCGGGAGGACCTCTGGGGCCAACGTCCTGACTTTC	CASSYLVSGRTSGANVLTF
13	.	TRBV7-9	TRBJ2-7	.	TGTGCCAGCAGCTTAGTAGGGGGGGACGAGCAGTACTTC	CASSLVGGDEQYF
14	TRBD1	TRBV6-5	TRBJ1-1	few	TGTGCCAGCAGTTACGACAGGGAGGACACTGAAGCTTTCTTT	CASSYDREDTEAFF
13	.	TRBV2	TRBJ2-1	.	TGTGCCAGCAGCCGAGGGACGAATAATGAGCAGTTCTTC	CASSRGTNNEQFF
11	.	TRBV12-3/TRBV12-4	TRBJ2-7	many	TGTGCCAGCAGTTCCAAAGTCGAGCAGTACTTC	CASSSKVEQYF
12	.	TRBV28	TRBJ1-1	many	TGTGCCAGCAGTTTGATTGGGGGAAGTGCTTTCTTT	CASSLIGGSAFF
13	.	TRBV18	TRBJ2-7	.	TGTGCCAGCTCACCGCGGCAGTCCTACGAGCAGTACTTC	CASSPRQSYEQYF
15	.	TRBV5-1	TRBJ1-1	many	TGCGCCAGCAGCCCGGGACAACTAATGAACACTGAAGCTTTCTTT	CASSPGQLMNTEAFF
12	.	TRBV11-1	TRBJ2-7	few	TGTGCCAGCAGCTCCCCGTCCAATTTGAGGTACTTC	CASSSPSNLRYF
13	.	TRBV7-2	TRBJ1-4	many	TGTGCCAGCAGCTTAGTTGTAAAGGGCCAACTGTTTTTT	CASSLVVKGQLFF
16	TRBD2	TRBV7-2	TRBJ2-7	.	TGTGCCAGCAGCCAAACTAGCGGCATAAACTCCTACGAGCAGTACTTC	CASSQTSGINSYEQYF
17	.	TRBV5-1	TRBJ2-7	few	TGCGCCAGCAGCTTGGATTTTTTATGGCGAAACCAGTACGAGCAGTACTTC	CASSLDFLWRNQYEQYF
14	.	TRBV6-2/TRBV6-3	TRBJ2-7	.	TGTGCCAGCACCCTTACTCAGCTTATCTACGAGCAGTACTTC	CASTLTQLIYEQYF
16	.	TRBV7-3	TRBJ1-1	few	TGTGCCAGCAGCTTACGGCCTCGTGGAGGGAACACTGAAGCTTTCTTT	CASSLRPRGGNTEAFF
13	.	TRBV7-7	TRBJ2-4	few	TGTGCTAGCAGTTGGGACATGGGCAACATTCAGTACTTC	CASSWDMGNIQYF
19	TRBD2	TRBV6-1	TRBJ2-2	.	TGTGCCAGCAGGCCCCATCTAGCGGGAGGACTCTTTGGGTCCGGGGAGCTGTTTTTT	CASRPHLAGGLFGSGELFF
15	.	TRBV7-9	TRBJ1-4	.	TGTGCCAGCAGCGGGCCGGCAGGTTATAATGAAAAACTGTTTTTT	CASSGPAGYNEKLFF
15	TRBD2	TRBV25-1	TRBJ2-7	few	TGTGCCAGCAGTGATATTAGCGGGAGGTCCTACGAGCAGTACTTC	CASSDISGRSYEQYF
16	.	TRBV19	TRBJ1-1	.	TGTGCCAGTAGTATAGTCCCAGGGAGAGTGAACACTGAAGCTTTCTTT	CASSIVPGRVNTEAFF
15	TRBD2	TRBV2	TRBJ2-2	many	TGTGCCAGCAGGGGGACTAGCGGGAGTCCCGGGGAGCTGTTTTTT	CASRGTSGSPGELFF
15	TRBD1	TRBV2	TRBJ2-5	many	TGTGCCAGCAGTGTTAGTCCCGGGACAGAAGAGACCCAGTACTTC	CASSVSPGTEETQYF
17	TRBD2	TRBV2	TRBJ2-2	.	TGTGCCAGCATCCCAAGACTAGCGGGAGATAACACCGGGGAGCTGTTTTTT	CASIPRLAGDNTGELFF
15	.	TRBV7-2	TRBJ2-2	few	TGTGCCAGCAGCTTAGCGACCCGGAACACCGGGGAGCTGTTTTTT	CASSLATRNTGELFF
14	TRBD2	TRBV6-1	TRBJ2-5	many	TGTGCCAGCAAAAAGGGACTAGCGGAAGAGACCCAGTACTTC	CASKKGLAEETQYF
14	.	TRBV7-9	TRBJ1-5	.	TGTGCCAGCAGCTTAGGTCTAGGGGATCAGCCCCAGCATTTT	CASSLGLGDQPQHF